The text below deals with one T cell receptor beta chain. Its target is not known. Time point in this sample: after dendritic cell vaccination, including at tumor progression/relapse. The data were obtained in a study of glioma-infiltrating T cells after dendritic cell vaccination. The wider study: Dendritic cell vaccination trial patients had either newly diagnosed or recurrent glioblastoma. General observations from the study: Complete blood and tumor specimen sets were limited to few patients.

CDR1 and CDR2 from the germline V gene are SNHLY and FYNNEI. After removal of 7 bases from V and 3 bases from J, the junction contained 5 bases not matched to a gene. The CDR3 is 13 amino acids. Profiled with immunoSEQ multiplex PCR; TCRdb holds only in-frame clones, not every one. The sample has fewer than 65,000 clones, about 91% seen once. The clonotype comes from a human donor with glioblastoma. The chain uses TRBV2 and TRBJ2-5; 7 positions agree with TRBD1. The sample here was blood, taken after dendritic cell vaccination. The CDR3 DNA reads TGTGCCAGCAACCGAGACAGGGAAGAGACCCAGTACTTC. Protein product: CASNRDREETQYF.